This T cell receptor (beta chain) was identified during a study of T cells in Graves' hyperthyroidism and ophthalmopathy. Study-wide results and limits: Ophthalmopathy and stable hyperthyroidism were told apart by a 13 V-J model. Ophthalmopathy prediction by the model preceded onset by a median roughly 6 months.

Notes on this clonotype: Its antigen is as yet unknown. At one end, the junction sequence differs from germline, possibly due to a read error.

Graves' hyperthyroidism is called stable when ophthalmopathy does not progress within 18 months. Based on clinical symptoms, serum thyroxine and TRAb, thyroid ultrasound and orbital computed tomography, diagnoses were reached. TCR beta CDR3 region amplification was performed from RNA transcripts. TCR CDR3 regions were first amplified by RT-PCR with HTBI primers. TCRdb re-analysed the multiplex PCR reads in MiXCR, keeping a single row per CDR3 protein. The sample records fewer than 650,000 distinct CDR3 sequences, 14% being singletons. This CDR3 is built from 12 residues. Germline V gene lookup returns CDR1 SGHNT and CDR2 YENEEA.

This sequence joins TRBV11-3 and TRBJ2-3; D unclear. What was sequenced was blood. This sequence was found in a woman aged 40 to 50 with Graves' hyperthyroidism. The CDR3 loop reads CTSSLVVDTQYF. The CDR3 DNA is TGTACCAGCAGCTTAGTAGTGGATACGCAGTATTTT.